The 32 T cell receptor beta chains presented below share a single source sample, sequenced in a study of shared clonotypes between healthy human individuals (dated by TCRdb to 2020 to 2021). The library was produced with the immunoSEQ multiplex PCR assay. What TCRdb holds here is the immuneACCESS table cut down to in-frame rearrangements. Part of the clones is not present; checked against another copy, under half of the missing clones reflect an unresolved V gene, and the others are unexplained. In all, the sample holds more than 2 million clones, and 95% of those were seen once. In total, the top ten clones hold approximately 0.13% of the sample. The sample comprised naive CD4+ T cells sorted from blood. Per the publication, the cell subset or site label means: CD45RA+ positively selected. These TCRs come from a young man in good health.

J is TRBJ2-1 and V is TRBV30, with D tentatively TRBD1 or TRBD2 (5 bases each). Germline V gives CDR1 GTSNPN, CDR2 SVGIG (reference sequence). Between the trimmed V and J ends, which lost 4 bases and 9 bases, there was a span of 19 bases. The CDR3 consists of 14 residues. CDR3 in DNA: TGTGCCTGGACCCGTTTGGACCATGGGGGTGAGCAGTTCTTC. It specifies CAWTRLDHGGEQFF.

V usage is TRBV28 and J usage is TRBJ2-5, with D tentatively TRBD1 (5 bases). Germline V gene sequence: CDR1 MDHEN, CDR2 SYDVKM. Deletions cut 3 bases from V and 4 bases from J, with 18 bases between. CDR3 length equals 16 residues. Here the CDR3 DNA reads TGTGCCAGCAGTTTTATCCCCTTGGGCCAGGGAGAGACCCAGTACTTC. Amino acids: CASSFIPLGQGETQYF. The variable domain in full, completed from reference TRBV28 and TRBJ2-5, reads DVKVTQSSRYLVKRTGEKVFLECVQDMDHENMFWYRQDPGLGLRLIYFSYDVKMKEKGDIPEGYSVSREKKERFSLILESASTNQTSMYLCASSFIPLGQGETQYFGPGTRLLVL.

The chain couples TRBV30 to TRBJ2-7; 12 positions match TRBD2. Germline CDR1 GTSNPN, CDR2 SVGIG (reference sequence). The CDR3 runs to 15 residues. V shed 5 bases, J shed 4 bases, and the junction held 9 bases outside the gene matches. The CDR3 DNA reads TGTGCCTGGTCTAGCGGGGGGGCCTTAAGGTACGAGCAGTACTTC. Its translation is CAWSSGGALRYEQYF. Full variable domain (missing parts from reference TRBV30 and TRBJ2-7): SQTIHQWPATLVQPVGSPLSLECTVEGTSNPNLYWYRQAAGRGLQLLFYSVGIGQISSEVPQNLSASRPQDRQFILSSKKLLLSDSGFYLCAWSSGGALRYEQYFGPGTRLTVT.

The genes are TRBV19 and TRBJ1-6; tentatively, D is TRBD1 (5 bases). This CDR3 has 14 amino acids. Germline assignment: CDR1 LNHDA and CDR2 SQIVND (reference sequence). Trimming stripped 6 bases from V and 9 bases from J, with 15 bases between. This CDR3 is CASSSDSGRSPLHF. The CDR3 DNA reads as TGTGCCAGTAGCTCAGACAGCGGTCGTTCACCCCTCCACTTT.

The chain couples TRBV4-1 to TRBJ2-2; D is undetermined. The CDR3 covers 18 residues. The V end lost 3 bases, the J end lost 1 base, and 18 bases lay between the germline ends. Germline assignment: CDR1 MGHRA and CDR2 YSYEKL. The CDR3 region is CASSHLGRQIKNTGELFF. The CDR3 DNA reads TGCGCCAGCAGCCACTTAGGGCGGCAGATCAAGAACACCGGGGAGCTGTTTTTT.

J is TRBJ1-6 and V is TRBV6-5; D is ambiguous. CDR3 length: 14 amino acids. Trimming took 8 bases from V and 8 from J, leaving 16 bases between them. Germline V gene data show CDR1 as MNHEY and CDR2 as SVGAGI. The CDR3 reads CASLLQGWDSPLHF. The DNA of the CDR3 is TGTGCCAGCCTGCTTCAAGGGTGGGATTCACCCCTCCACTTT.

This rearrangement joins TRBV7-8 to TRBJ2-7; no clear D. In germline, CDR1 is SGHVS, CDR2 FQNEAQ. The length of the CDR3 is 15 residues. V gave up 5 bases and J gave up 3 bases, with 17 bases separating them. The CDR3 loop reads CASSAVSPGIYEQYF. The DNA for the CDR3 is TGTGCCAGCAGCGCCGTGTCCCCTGGGATCTACGAGCAGTACTTC.

The gene calls are TRBV5-8 and TRBJ1-6; D remains ambiguous. The V end lost 6 bases, the J end lost 4 bases, and 11 bases lay between the germline ends. The CDR3 has 14 amino acids. Per the germline V gene, CDR1 is SGHTS and CDR2 is YDEGEE. The DNA of the CDR3 is TGTGCCAGCACCCCGCGGGGATATAATTCACCCCTCCACTTT. Translating it yields CASTPRGYNSPLHF.

This clone was picked up one time. The chain couples TRBV6-5 to TRBJ2-1; perhaps TRBD1 as D (6 bases). The CDR3 sequence is 15 residues long. CDR1 and CDR2 (germline): MNHEY, SVGAGI. The V gene lost 4 bases and the J gene lost 1 base, with 11 bases spanning the gap. CDR3 amino acids: CASSSYRASYNEQFF. CDR3 in DNA: TGTGCCAGCAGTTCATACAGGGCTTCCTACAATGAGCAGTTCTTC.

The gene calls are TRBV9 and TRBJ1-4; D unresolved. Germline-derived CDR1 and CDR2 are SGDLS and YYNGEE. Trimming pared 4 bases from V and 12 bases from J, leaving 22 bases between. The CDR3 extends over 15 amino acids. The CDR3: CASSPTASRSDELFF. Written as DNA, the CDR3 is TGTGCCAGCAGCCCGACGGCGTCTCGATCAGATGAACTGTTTTTT.

The chain is built from TRBV6-5 and TRBJ1-1; perhaps TRBD1 as D (6 bases). In germline, CDR1 is MNHEY, CDR2 SVGAGI. V lost 5 bases and J lost 4, with 17 bases in between. This CDR3 spans 15 amino acids. CDR3 loop: CASSMAFGGGTEAFF. In DNA form, the CDR3 reads TGTGCCAGCAGTATGGCGTTCGGGGGCGGCACTGAAGCTTTCTTT.

V and J are TRBV18 and TRBJ1-3; D gene uncertain. V was cut by 3 bases and J by 0 bases, with 9 bases left in between. Germline CDR1 and CDR2: KGHSH and LQKENI. The length of the CDR3 is 15 residues. Here the CDR3 DNA reads TGTGCCAGCTCACCCTACACGAGCTCTGGAAACACCATATATTTT. Translated, it gives CASSPYTSSGNTIYF.

The rearrangement joins TRBV30 to TRBJ2-6; D is uncertain. With 1 base removed from V and 3 bases from J, the gap between germline ends came to 10 bases. This CDR3 comprises 15 residues. Germline lookup yields CDR1 GTSNPN and CDR2 SVGIG (reference sequence). CDR3 nucleotide sequence: TGTGCCTGGAGTGGGGCTTGGTTTGGGGCCAACGTCCTGACTTTC. Its translation: CAWSGAWFGANVLTF.

This clone appeared once. The sample carries other DNA sequences with the same CDR3. This rearrangement joins TRBV18 to TRBJ1-3; D call uncertain. Trimming removed 4 bases at V and 0 bases at J, with 7 bases between. CDR3 length: 14 residues. CDR1 is KGHSH, CDR2 LQKENI, per germline. The CDR3 nucleotides read TGTGCCAGCTCACTAGCCGACTCTGGAAACACCATATATTTT. This gives the protein CASSLADSGNTIYF.

This chain connects TRBV2 to TRBJ2-5; 7 bases fit TRBD2. Losses at the gene ends were 5 bases for V and 1 base for J; bases not matched to a gene: 4. CDR1 and CDR2 from the germline V gene are SNHLY and FYNNEI. This CDR3 is built from 14 residues. The CDR3: CASSFGTIQETQYF. CDR3 coding DNA: TGTGCCAGCAGTTTCGGGACTATCCAAGAGACCCAGTACTTC.

As to this clone: Other DNA sequences in this specimen translate into the identical CDR3. The chain employs TRBV19 and TRBJ1-6; D is undetermined. The V gene's germline CDR1 is LNHDA and CDR2 SQIVND (reference sequence). Trimming took off 4 bases at V and 0 bases at J, with 10 bases between the two ends. The CDR3 loop spans 16 amino acids. This CDR3 is CASSTPRGSYNSPLHF. The DNA of the CDR3 is TGTGCCAGTAGTACCCCACGGGGCTCCTATAATTCACCCCTCCACTTT.

This clone was found a few times. This sequence joins TRBV19 and TRBJ1-6; D is unresolved. Trimming pared 7 bases from V and 10 bases from J, leaving 17 bases between. This CDR3 has 14 residues. Germline loops: CDR1 LNHDA, CDR2 SQIVND (reference sequence). This CDR3 is CASTVRVSTSPLHF. For the CDR3, the DNA is TGTGCCAGTACGGTCCGGGTCTCGACCTCACCCCTCCACTTT.

Written as DNA, the CDR3 is TGTGCCAGCAGTTCTGCCGGACTAGCGAAATACAATGAGCAGTTCTTC. Its protein is CASSSAGLAKYNEQFF. The rearrangement joins TRBV6-5 to TRBJ2-1; 9 bases agree with TRBD2. The germline V gene encodes CDR1 MNHEY and CDR2 SVGAGI. Trimming at V came to 4 bases and at J to 4 bases, leaving 8 bases not matched to a gene. The CDR3 loop spans 16 amino acids.

This chain connects TRBV6-1 to TRBJ1-3; 7 nucleotides match TRBD1. Germline CDR1 is MNHNS and CDR2 is SASEGT. Trimming removed 6 bases from V and 1 base from J; junction bases left unmatched: 6. The CDR3 totals 15 residues. CDR3 DNA: TGTGCCAGCAGAGCCCAGACAGGGTCTGGAAACACCATATATTTT. It translates to CASRAQTGSGNTIYF.

V usage is TRBV20-1 and J usage is TRBJ1-2, with D unclear. Germline assignment: CDR1 DFQATT and CDR2 SNEGSKA (reference sequence). CDR3 length: 11 amino acids. Trimming removed 5 bases from V and 6 bases from J, with 10 bases in between. The CDR3 loop is CSAYDTHGYTF. The CDR3 nucleotides are TGCAGTGCTTATGACACCCATGGCTACACCTTC.

The chain employs TRBV15 and TRBJ1-5; no reliable D call. V gave up 0 bases and J gave up 6 bases, with 12 bases separating them. This CDR3 is built from 15 residues. The germline gives CDR1 LNHNV, CDR2 YYDKDF (reference sequence). The CDR3 coding sequence is TGTGCCACCAGCAGAGATCTAGGAGGGAGTCAGCCCCAGCATTTT. Its translation: CATSRDLGGSQPQHF.

This clone has a single count. The chain combines TRBV5-4 with TRBJ2-1; 10 bases agree with TRBD2. Germline CDR1 and CDR2: SGHNT and YYREEE (reference sequence). After removal of 0 bases from V and 4 bases from J, the junction contained 4 bases not matched to a gene. CDR3 length: 16 residues. The CDR3 spells CASSLVASGGYNEQFF. CDR3 nucleotides: TGTGCCAGCAGCTTGGTGGCTAGCGGGGGATACAATGAGCAGTTCTTC.

V and J are TRBV11-2 and TRBJ2-1; D possibly corresponds to TRBD2 (5 bases). The CDR3 is 14 residues long. The V and J ends lost 5 bases and 2 bases respectively, with 10 bases between them. Germline CDR1 is SGHAT and CDR2 is FQNNGV. The CDR3 loop is CASSTGSTYNEQFF. CDR3 bases: TGTGCCAGCAGCACGGGATCGACCTACAATGAGCAGTTCTTC.

V gene TRBV10-3 combines with J gene TRBJ2-2, with 12 nucleotides matching TRBD2. This CDR3 comprises 16 residues. Germline V gene lookup returns CDR1 ENHRY and CDR2 SYGVKD. The junction had 5 bases not matched to a gene; V was cut back by 5 bases and J by 4 bases. CDR3 residues: CAISRLAGEPTGELFF. The CDR3 DNA reads TGTGCCATCAGTAGACTAGCGGGAGAACCCACCGGGGAGCTGTTTTTT.

J is TRBJ2-5 and V is TRBV11-2; 14 bases align to TRBD2. The CDR3 sequence is 15 residues long. J was trimmed by 4 bases and V by 5 bases; bases with no gene match: 3. CDR1 and CDR2 (germline): SGHAT, FQNNGV. CDR3 DNA: TGTGCCAGCAGCAAGACTAGCGGGGGGGCAGAGACCCAGTACTTC. Protein sequence: CASSKTSGGAETQYF.

This clone has a single count. This chain links TRBV28 with TRBJ2-3, with 8 positions matching TRBD2. Trimming cost V 4 bases and J 3 bases; bases outside gene matches: 9. The CDR3 length is 16 residues. Germline CDR1 MDHEN, CDR2 SYDVKM. CDR3 loop: CASSSVAGRGTDTQYF. The CDR3 bases are TGTGCCAGCAGTTCGGTAGCGGGACGGGGTACAGATACGCAGTATTTT.

V usage is TRBV28 and J usage is TRBJ1-5, with D tentatively TRBD1 (5 bases). Germline CDR1 and CDR2: MDHEN and SYDVKM. V lost 3 bases, J lost 7 bases, and 13 bases lay in between. CDR3 length: 14 amino acids. CDR3 region: CASSLSGGGQPQHF. The CDR3 DNA is TGTGCCAGCAGTTTGTCCGGGGGAGGGCAGCCCCAGCATTTT.

This clone was picked up one time. The same CDR3 is also encoded by other DNA sequences in this sample. The V and J genes are TRBV19 and TRBJ2-3; 8 positions match TRBD2. The germline V gene has CDR1 LNHDA and CDR2 SQIVND (reference sequence). This CDR3 is built from 15 residues. Trimming at V came to 5 bases and at J to 2 bases, leaving 6 bases not matched to a gene. DNA for the CDR3: TGTGCCAGTAGTCTCACTAGCGGATCCACAGATACGCAGTATTTT. This codes for CASSLTSGSTDTQYF.

CDR3 loop: CASSPATADYGYTF. CDR3 nucleotide sequence: TGTGCCAGCTCACCAGCGACAGCCGACTATGGCTACACCTTC. The J gene is TRBJ1-2, the V gene TRBV18; a weak D match, TRBD1 (5 bases). Germline V lookup: CDR1 KGHSH, CDR2 LQKENI. V shed 2 bases and J shed 3 bases, with 10 bases lying between them. The CDR3 runs 14 residues.

The chain carries TRBV9 and TRBJ1-6; 10 nucleotides agree with TRBD1. CDR3 size: 15 residues. Per germline, CDR1 SGDLS and CDR2 YYNGEE. The ends lost 4 bases at V and 9 bases at J; junction bases unmatched: 7. The DNA of the CDR3 is TGTGCCAGCAGCTTGGGACAGGGGATGATTTCACCCCTCCACTTT. Translation gives CASSLGQGMISPLHF.

The CDR3 region is CASGRVGGEKLFF. The CDR3, as DNA: TGCGCCAGTGGGAGGGTCGGGGGTGAAAAACTGTTTTTT. The chain recombines TRBV10-1 with TRBJ1-4; D possibly corresponds to TRBD1 (5 bases). V lost 9 bases to trimming and J lost 7 bases, with 15 bases between them. The V gene's germline CDR1 is WNHNN and CDR2 SYGVQD (reference sequence). The CDR3 consists of 13 residues.

This chain joins TRBV30 and TRBJ1-4; 7 positions match TRBD1. Germline trimming cut 2 bases from V and 7 bases from J; bases unmatched to any gene: 7. Germline assignment: CDR1 GTSNPN and CDR2 SVGIG (reference sequence). CDR3 length equals 14 residues. The CDR3 DNA follows: TGTGCCTGGAGTCAGTCCTCAGGGGGTGAAAAACTGTTTTTT. Its translation: CAWSQSSGGEKLFF.